A single T cell receptor beta chain is shown here with its context. What it binds is unknown. The source of the sample is a study of T cell responses to AZD1222 COVID-19 vaccine. Sequenced by immunoSEQ multiplex PCR; TCRdb stores in-frame clones only, minus some. The sample contains some 150,000 clones, about 91% of which appear only once. General study findings and limits: At study baseline, merely five or six AZD1222 recipients were seropositive. Clonal diversity may have been underestimated, and the donors were mostly white British, with more females than males. The span of vaccine-associated CD4 TCRs extended across spike, with dominance at 160-218 and 743-854.

V was cut by 0 bases and J by 2 bases, with 10 bases left in between. The CDR3 spans 15 residues. Germline V lookup: CDR1 MNHEY, CDR2 SMNVEV (reference sequence). The TCR was taken from an adult in good health. Sequenced here: peripheral blood, sampled on day 0 of MenACWY control vaccination. The chain joins TRBV27 to TRBJ1-1; D not resolved. The CDR3 DNA sequence: TGTGCCAGCAGTTTATCGCGAGAGGGAAACACTGAAGCTTTCTTT. It yields the protein CASSLSREGNTEAFF.